These T cell receptor beta chains were read from a single sample in a study of T cells in tuberculosis. TCRdb's copy holds only in-frame clones and misses some; the assay was immunoSEQ multiplex PCR. Of some 40,000 clones in the sample, 95% were seen once. Sequencing was performed on PBMCs. These receptors were obtained from a donor aged 10 to 29 with latent tuberculosis or without tuberculosis infection. Both conserved end residues are part of each CDR3. Fields, in order: CDR3 protein, V gene, J gene.

CASRAGNQPQHF	TRBV7-9	TRBJ1-5
CASSMSAGGTQDTQYF	TRBV9	TRBJ2-3
CASSVQGFWGDTEAFF	TRBV9	TRBJ1-1
CASSLGQGAFYEQYF	TRBV5-4	TRBJ2-7
CSARTGSFLFF	TRBV20-1	TRBJ2-2
CATSRDSVTDTQYF	TRBV15	TRBJ2-3
CASSTRSYEQYF	TRBV27	TRBJ2-7
CASSLAGGPYTDTQYF	TRBV7-3	TRBJ2-3
CASSLSLAGNYEQYF	TRBV5-8	TRBJ2-7
CASSFRTGGNEQFF	TRBV19	TRBJ2-1
CAWSERQGAKEKLFF	TRBV30	TRBJ1-4
CASSFRRQGDEQYF	TRBV27	TRBJ2-7
CASSPTGLTDTEAFF	TRBV4-3	TRBJ1-1
CASSQALSTDTQYF	TRBV4-1	TRBJ2-3
CASGSPPLAFLGNIQYF	TRBV12-5	TRBJ2-4
CASRATGFNEQFF	TRBV28	TRBJ2-1
CAWSVVRGRQGGYTF	TRBV30	TRBJ1-2
CASSEQRGAGLEAFF	TRBV6-1	TRBJ1-1
CASTTDRDYEQYF	TRBV7-9	TRBJ2-7
CASSEPQGMNTEAFF	TRBV2	TRBJ1-1
CASTRDRGYEKLFF	TRBV2	TRBJ1-4
CASNPGGESSYNEQFF	TRBV23-1	TRBJ2-1
CATGQGPLYGYTF	TRBV6-6	TRBJ1-2
CASTLLQGNTEAFF	TRBV5-4	TRBJ1-1
CASSRTVGTEAFF	TRBV6-5	TRBJ1-1
CASSVPRQGFSYNEQFF	TRBV5-6	TRBJ2-1
CASSSPPGELFF	TRBV27	TRBJ2-2
CAWNKPGQGATLHF	TRBV30	TRBJ1-6
CASSLPDLQVGNTEAFF	TRBV5-4	TRBJ1-1
CASRETNRGKGAFF	TRBV7-3	TRBJ1-1
CSVSPRPWTAAMNTEAFF	TRBV29-1	TRBJ1-1
CASSPYGGVKGYTF	TRBV28	TRBJ1-2
CASSVQGVRNTEAFF	TRBV7-2	TRBJ1-1
CASSSDRGLNTEAFF	TRBV7-2	TRBJ1-1
CASSWTVGPYEQYF	TRBV6-6	TRBJ2-7
CASSAGRTSGASREQYF	TRBV5-4	TRBJ2-7
CASSLIINRFQSTDTQYF	TRBV5-6	TRBJ2-3
CASSLGRSGGGYGYTF	TRBV14	TRBJ1-2
CASSLETHRSNQPQHF	TRBV7-6	TRBJ1-5
CASREQDEKLFF	TRBV2	TRBJ1-4
CASSLSSSPHTALTANTEAFF	TRBV5-1	TRBJ1-1
CASTLVGAAYNSPLHF	TRBV5-1	TRBJ1-6
CAWSRRDIGAFF	TRBV30	TRBJ1-1
CASSPDPQADTQYF	TRBV9	TRBJ2-3
CASSPRTGGTEAFF	TRBV5-1	TRBJ1-1
CASKKETASGETQYF	TRBV2	TRBJ2-5
CASRRSDTQYF	TRBV2	TRBJ2-3
CASSVEEVETPLHF	TRBV9	TRBJ1-6
CASSFYQGPSYEQYF	TRBV28	TRBJ2-7